This is a list of T cell receptor beta chains from one sample in a study of blood T cell repertoires in COVID-19. Sequencing used immunoSEQ multiplex PCR; TCRdb keeps in-frame clones, though not all of them. The sample lists under 300,000 clones; roughly 88% were seen once. Sequenced: PBMCs or T cells enriched from blood (not recorded which). The receptor set was obtained from a woman aged 40 to 50 with acute COVID-19. Both conserved end residues are part of each CDR3. The D gene is left open where the match is weak. Size tells how often a clone was seen (once, few, many) or the class of an expanded clone, and some rows leave it out.

cdr3_aa: CSVDLLAFQETQYF
cdr3_nt: TGCAGCGTTGACCTACTAGCGTTCCAAGAGACCCAGTACTTC
j_call: TRBJ2-5
clone_size: NA
v_call: TRBV29-1
d_call: TRBD2

cdr3_aa: CASLEAGIRTGELFF
cdr3_nt: TGTGCCAGCCTCGAAGCGGGAATAAGGACCGGGGAGCTGTTTTTT
j_call: TRBJ2-2
clone_size: NA
v_call: TRBV2
d_call: TRBD2

cdr3_aa: CASSLAGVTYNEQFF
cdr3_nt: TGTGCCAGCAGCTTAGCGGGGGTTACCTACAATGAGCAGTTCTTC
j_call: TRBJ2-1
clone_size: NA
v_call: TRBV5-6
d_call: TRBD2

cdr3_aa: CASSAVVRGGRVETQYF
cdr3_nt: TGTGCCAGCAGCGCTGTGGTGCGGGGGGGCCGCGTAGAGACCCAGTACTTC
j_call: TRBJ2-5
clone_size: NA
v_call: TRBV2
d_call: TRBD2

cdr3_aa: CASRRQGMDGYTF
cdr3_nt: TGTGCCAGCAGACGACAGGGAATGGATGGCTACACCTTC
j_call: TRBJ1-2
clone_size: NA
v_call: TRBV2
d_call: TRBD1

cdr3_aa: CASSLEGLAAETQYF
cdr3_nt: TGTGCCAGCAGTCTGGAGGGACTAGCAGCCGAGACCCAGTACTTC
j_call: TRBJ2-5
clone_size: once
v_call: TRBV5-5
d_call: TRBD2

cdr3_aa: CASSRALLAGGRETQYF
cdr3_nt: TGTGCCAGCTCACGAGCCTTACTAGCGGGGGGTCGAGAGACCCAGTACTTC
j_call: TRBJ2-5
clone_size: once
v_call: TRBV18
d_call: TRBD2

cdr3_aa: CASSPREGNYGYTF
cdr3_nt: TGTGCCAGCAGTCCCCGGGAGGGTAACTATGGCTACACCTTC
j_call: TRBJ1-2
clone_size: NA
v_call: TRBV2
d_call: NA

cdr3_aa: CASSNTGAAYTIYF
cdr3_nt: TGTGCCAGTAGTAACACAGGGGCCGCGTACACCATATATTTT
j_call: TRBJ1-3
clone_size: NA
v_call: TRBV19
d_call: TRBD1

cdr3_aa: CATSDLRTDTQYF
cdr3_nt: TGTGCCACCAGTGATTTGCGGACAGATACGCAGTATTTT
j_call: TRBJ2-3
clone_size: NA
v_call: TRBV24-1
d_call: NA

cdr3_aa: CSVARPGVPYNEQFF
cdr3_nt: TGCAGCGTCGCTCGCCCGGGGGTGCCCTACAATGAGCAGTTCTTC
j_call: TRBJ2-1
clone_size: NA
v_call: TRBV29-1
d_call: NA

cdr3_aa: CASSHGGLAGGWNQETQYF
cdr3_nt: TGTGCCAGCAGCCATGGGGGACTAGCGGGAGGGTGGAATCAAGAGACCCAGTACTTC
j_call: TRBJ2-5
clone_size: NA
v_call: TRBV5-8
d_call: TRBD2

cdr3_aa: CASSFLGGQETQYF
cdr3_nt: TGTGCCAGCAGCTTCCTAGGGGGTCAAGAGACCCAGTACTTC
j_call: TRBJ2-5
clone_size: NA
v_call: TRBV5-5
d_call: NA

cdr3_aa: CASSVGGQSGNTIYF
cdr3_nt: TGTGCCAGCAGCGTAGGGGGCCAGTCTGGAAACACCATATATTTT
j_call: TRBJ1-3
clone_size: NA
v_call: TRBV9
d_call: NA

cdr3_aa: CASKSTSGANEQFF
cdr3_nt: TGCGCCAGCAAATCAACTAGCGGGGCCAATGAGCAGTTCTTC
j_call: TRBJ2-1
clone_size: NA
v_call: TRBV5-1
d_call: TRBD2

cdr3_aa: CASSARDRVSDTQYF
cdr3_nt: TGTGCCAGCAGCGCCCGGGACAGGGTTTCAGATACGCAGTATTTT
j_call: TRBJ2-3
clone_size: NA
v_call: TRBV9
d_call: TRBD1

cdr3_aa: CASSLEGAGGPGETQYF
cdr3_nt: TGTGCCAGCAGCTTGGAAGGAGCAGGGGGCCCTGGAGAGACCCAGTACTTC
j_call: TRBJ2-5
clone_size: NA
v_call: TRBV7-6
d_call: TRBD1

cdr3_aa: CSVGWGGNQPQHF
cdr3_nt: TGCAGCGTTGGTTGGGGAGGCAATCAGCCCCAGCATTTT
j_call: TRBJ1-5
clone_size: NA
v_call: TRBV29-1
d_call: NA

cdr3_aa: CASSQDRAAGEQFF
cdr3_nt: TGTGCCAGCAGCCAAGATCGAGCAGCAGGGGAGCAGTTCTTC
j_call: TRBJ2-1
clone_size: NA
v_call: TRBV3-1/TRBV3-2
d_call: NA

cdr3_aa: CASSQDNQGPNQPQHF
cdr3_nt: TGCGCCAGCAGCCAAGACAACCAGGGGCCAAATCAGCCCCAGCATTTT
j_call: TRBJ1-5
clone_size: NA
v_call: TRBV4-3
d_call: NA

cdr3_aa: CASRPGQGSPLHF
cdr3_nt: TGTGCCAGCAGACCGGGACAGGGCTCACCCCTCCACTTT
j_call: TRBJ1-6
clone_size: NA
v_call: TRBV5-4
d_call: TRBD1

cdr3_aa: CASGTGALETQYF
cdr3_nt: TGTGCCTCCGGGACAGGGGCTTTAGAGACCCAGTACTTC
j_call: TRBJ2-5
clone_size: NA
v_call: TRBV2
d_call: TRBD1

cdr3_aa: CASSPGSGNTIYF
cdr3_nt: TGTGCCAGCAGCCCGGGCTCTGGAAACACCATATATTTT
j_call: TRBJ1-3
clone_size: NA
v_call: TRBV3-1/TRBV3-2
d_call: NA

cdr3_aa: CAWTATDRTDTQYF
cdr3_nt: TGTGCCTGGACCGCAACAGACAGGACAGATACGCAGTATTTT
j_call: TRBJ2-3
clone_size: NA
v_call: TRBV30
d_call: NA

cdr3_aa: CAWKDRDTEAFF
cdr3_nt: TGTGCCTGGAAGGACAGGGACACTGAAGCTTTCTTT
j_call: TRBJ1-1
clone_size: once
v_call: TRBV30
d_call: TRBD1

cdr3_aa: CASSLKGSGTDTQYF
cdr3_nt: TGCGCCAGCAGCTTGAAAGGGAGTGGAACAGATACGCAGTATTTT
j_call: TRBJ2-3
clone_size: NA
v_call: TRBV5-1
d_call: NA

cdr3_aa: CAWSQGTGNGYTF
cdr3_nt: TGTGCCTGGAGTCAGGGGACAGGGAATGGCTACACCTTC
j_call: TRBJ1-2
clone_size: NA
v_call: TRBV30
d_call: TRBD1

cdr3_aa: CASSYADRVGYTF
cdr3_nt: TGTGCCAGCAGTTACGCCGACAGGGTTGGCTACACCTTC
j_call: TRBJ1-2
clone_size: NA
v_call: TRBV6-5
d_call: TRBD1

cdr3_aa: CASSIVSDNEQFF
cdr3_nt: TGTGCCAGTAGTATAGTTAGTGACAATGAGCAGTTCTTC
j_call: TRBJ2-1
clone_size: NA
v_call: TRBV19
d_call: NA

cdr3_aa: CASSQLLFRMLNEKLFF
cdr3_nt: TGTGCCAGCAGCCAACTTCTGTTTCGCATGCTAAATGAAAAACTGTTTTTT
j_call: TRBJ1-4
clone_size: NA
v_call: TRBV4-2
d_call: NA

cdr3_aa: CASSWLAGSYNEQFF
cdr3_nt: TGTGCCAGCAGCTGGCTAGCGGGGTCCTACAATGAGCAGTTCTTC
j_call: TRBJ2-1
clone_size: NA
v_call: TRBV11-2
d_call: TRBD2

cdr3_aa: CASSERVNGYTF
cdr3_nt: TGTGCCAGTAGTGAGAGGGTGAATGGCTACACCTTC
j_call: TRBJ1-2
clone_size: NA
v_call: TRBV19
d_call: NA

cdr3_aa: CAWRDRNSGNTIYF
cdr3_nt: TGTGCCTGGAGGGACAGAAACTCTGGAAACACCATATATTTT
j_call: TRBJ1-3
clone_size: NA
v_call: TRBV30
d_call: NA

cdr3_aa: CASSLVVNSGANVLTF
cdr3_nt: TGCGCCAGCAGCTTGGTCGTAAACTCTGGGGCCAACGTCCTGACTTTC
j_call: TRBJ2-6
clone_size: NA
v_call: TRBV5-1
d_call: NA

cdr3_aa: CASSEAENQPQHF
cdr3_nt: TGTGCCAGCAGTGAGGCGGAAAATCAGCCCCAGCATTTT
j_call: TRBJ1-5
clone_size: NA
v_call: TRBV2
d_call: NA

cdr3_aa: CASSNPGHLDSPLHF
cdr3_nt: TGTGCCAGTAGCAACCCGGGACATCTGGATTCACCCCTCCACTTT
j_call: TRBJ1-6
clone_size: NA
v_call: TRBV19
d_call: NA

cdr3_aa: CASSQDLDFYNEQFF
cdr3_nt: TGTGCCAGCAGCCAAGATCTGGACTTTTACAATGAGCAGTTCTTC
j_call: TRBJ2-1
clone_size: NA
v_call: TRBV3-1/TRBV3-2
d_call: NA

cdr3_aa: CASGKGAGELFF
cdr3_nt: TGCGCCAGTGGGAAAGGGGCCGGGGAGCTGTTTTTT
j_call: TRBJ2-2
clone_size: NA
v_call: TRBV5-1
d_call: NA

cdr3_aa: CASSYVGVTDTQYF
cdr3_nt: TGTGCCAGCAGTTACGTGGGAGTCACAGATACGCAGTATTTT
j_call: TRBJ2-3
clone_size: NA
v_call: TRBV6-5
d_call: NA

cdr3_aa: CAWSFRVETQYF
cdr3_nt: TGTGCCTGGAGCTTCAGGGTAGAGACCCAGTACTTC
j_call: TRBJ2-5
clone_size: NA
v_call: TRBV30
d_call: NA

cdr3_aa: CATSDSTRLAGARNEQFF
cdr3_nt: TGTGCCACCAGTGATTCAACCAGACTAGCGGGAGCAAGGAATGAGCAGTTCTTC
j_call: TRBJ2-1
clone_size: NA
v_call: TRBV24-1
d_call: TRBD2

cdr3_aa: CASSETGRTGGNSPLHF
cdr3_nt: TGTGCCAGCAGTGAGACTGGAAGGACAGGGGGTAATTCACCCCTCCACTTT
j_call: TRBJ1-6
clone_size: NA
v_call: TRBV6-1
d_call: TRBD1

cdr3_aa: CASSYPSGGAYEQYF
cdr3_nt: TGTGCCAGCAGTTACCCTAGCGGGGGAGCCTACGAGCAGTACTTC
j_call: TRBJ2-7
clone_size: NA
v_call: TRBV6-2/TRBV6-3
d_call: TRBD2

cdr3_aa: CATSARGAVGQYF
cdr3_nt: TGTGCCACCAGTGCCAGGGGGGCAGTGGGGCAGTATTTT
j_call: TRBJ2-3
clone_size: NA
v_call: TRBV24-1
d_call: NA

cdr3_aa: CASSSRAGGEKLFF
cdr3_nt: TGTGCCAGCAGCTCCAGAGCGGGGGGTGAAAAACTGTTTTTT
j_call: TRBJ1-4
clone_size: NA
v_call: TRBV9
d_call: NA

cdr3_aa: CASSQWGEGARGSEAFF
cdr3_nt: TGCGCCAGCAGTCAATGGGGCGAGGGGGCAAGAGGGTCTGAAGCTTTCTTT
j_call: TRBJ1-1
clone_size: NA
v_call: TRBV23-1
d_call: TRBD1

cdr3_aa: CASSPDSFYGYTF
cdr3_nt: TGCGCCAGCAGCCCAGACAGTTTCTATGGCTACACCTTC
j_call: TRBJ1-2
clone_size: NA
v_call: TRBV4-3
d_call: NA

cdr3_aa: CASSFNYEQYF
cdr3_nt: TGTGCCAGCAGTTTCAATTACGAGCAGTACTTC
j_call: TRBJ2-7
clone_size: NA
v_call: TRBV12-3/TRBV12-4
d_call: NA

cdr3_aa: CASSGTSGSTDTQYF
cdr3_nt: TGTGCCAGCAGCGGGACGAGCGGGAGTACCGATACGCAGTATTTT
j_call: TRBJ2-3
clone_size: NA
v_call: TRBV2
d_call: TRBD2

cdr3_aa: CASSMNRVGDQPQHF
cdr3_nt: TGTGCCAGCAGCATGAACAGGGTTGGCGATCAGCCCCAGCATTTT
j_call: TRBJ1-5
clone_size: NA
v_call: TRBV7-2
d_call: NA

cdr3_aa: CASSQVLASGGNTDTQYF
cdr3_nt: TGTGCCAGCAGCCAAGTTTTGGCTAGCGGGGGGAACACAGATACGCAGTATTTT
j_call: TRBJ2-3
clone_size: few
v_call: TRBV14
d_call: TRBD2

cdr3_aa: CASSIRGMVDNQPQHF
cdr3_nt: TGTGCCAGTAGTATTCGAGGGATGGTGGACAATCAGCCCCAGCATTTT
j_call: TRBJ1-5
clone_size: NA
v_call: TRBV19
d_call: NA

cdr3_aa: CASGPRQGPNSPLHF
cdr3_nt: TGTGCCAGCGGCCCCCGACAGGGGCCTAATTCACCCCTCCACTTT
j_call: TRBJ1-6
clone_size: NA
v_call: TRBV6-5
d_call: TRBD1

cdr3_aa: CASVSISGNTIYF
cdr3_nt: TGTGCCAGCGTAAGCATCTCTGGAAACACCATATATTTT
j_call: TRBJ1-3
clone_size: NA
v_call: TRBV6-1
d_call: NA

cdr3_aa: CASSQEGYRAVSNQPQHF
cdr3_nt: TGTGCCAGCAGCCAAGAAGGGTACAGGGCAGTAAGCAATCAGCCCCAGCATTTT
j_call: TRBJ1-5
clone_size: NA
v_call: TRBV4-2
d_call: NA

cdr3_aa: CASSSTGQLMNTEAFF
cdr3_nt: TGCGCCAGCAGCTCTACGGGACAGCTCATGAACACTGAAGCTTTCTTT
j_call: TRBJ1-1
clone_size: NA
v_call: TRBV5-1
d_call: TRBD1

cdr3_aa: CASSRTSGGAYSMTDTQYF
cdr3_nt: TGTGCCAGCAGTCGGACTAGCGGGGGGGCCTATTCAATGACAGATACGCAGTATTTT
j_call: TRBJ2-3
clone_size: NA
v_call: TRBV14
d_call: TRBD2